Described below is a single T cell receptor beta chain sequence and its context. Its specificity is unknown. Trimming cost V 1 base and J 9 bases, with 8 bases left between them. The CDR3 spans 12 residues. CDR1 SGHNT and CDR2 YYREEE come from the germline V gene (reference sequence). The record originates from a study of PD-1 blockade in classical Hodgkin lymphoma. Time point: cycle 4 day 1 (C4D1), after six to seven weeks of nivolumab. Relapse was seen in all patients after autologous stem cell transplantation, and brentuximab vedotin exposure was variable. Best response was recorded as complete response, partial response or progressive disease. The study's findings and limits: Complete responders possessed baseline diversity comparable to newly diagnosed patients. According to reports, newly diagnosed patients had lower baseline TCR diversity than healthy donors, and relapsed/refractory patients had lower baseline TCR diversity still.

Some clones are missing from TCRdb's copy, which holds only in-frame ones; the method was immunoSEQ multiplex PCR. The table records almost 20,000 clones, 76% of them present only once. J is TRBJ2-1 and V is TRBV5-4; a weak D match, TRBD2 (5 bases). This TCR was sampled from a human donor with classical Hodgkin lymphoma. This specimen consisted of peripheral blood mononuclear cells (PBMCs), obtained before the fourth cycle of nivolumab. The CDR3 DNA follows: TGTGCCAGCAGCTTGTTTGGGAGTGAGCAGTTCTTC. Translating gives CASSLFGSEQFF.